The subject of this entry is one T cell receptor (beta chain). Its antigen remains unidentified. The CDR3 sequence is 15 residues long. Germline V lookup: CDR1 MNHNY, CDR2 SVGAGI (reference sequence). J was trimmed by 3 bases and V by 2 bases; bases with no gene match: 6. This specimen belongs to a study of STAT5B mutations in CD4+ large granular lymphocyte leukemia. The overall study: The CDR3 'QG' motif was associated with a particular HLA allele among healthy donors. Regarding the study as a whole: Without putative leukemic clones, patient CD4-sorted repertoires remained more clonal than healthy CD4+ repertoires.

The survey-level immunoSEQ assay was used. TCRdb's copy holds only in-frame clones and misses some; the assay was immunoSEQ multiplex PCR. The table lists approximately 20,000 clones, around 85% of them singletons. Sequencing was carried out using CD4+ T cells from blood buffy coats. The clonotype originates from a human donor in good health. This chain joins TRBV6-6 and TRBJ1-1; 7 nucleotides match TRBD1. CDR3 sequence (DNA): TGTGCCAGCAGTTACGCGGGACAGTTGGACACTGAAGCTTTCTTT. It codes for CASSYAGQLDTEAFF.